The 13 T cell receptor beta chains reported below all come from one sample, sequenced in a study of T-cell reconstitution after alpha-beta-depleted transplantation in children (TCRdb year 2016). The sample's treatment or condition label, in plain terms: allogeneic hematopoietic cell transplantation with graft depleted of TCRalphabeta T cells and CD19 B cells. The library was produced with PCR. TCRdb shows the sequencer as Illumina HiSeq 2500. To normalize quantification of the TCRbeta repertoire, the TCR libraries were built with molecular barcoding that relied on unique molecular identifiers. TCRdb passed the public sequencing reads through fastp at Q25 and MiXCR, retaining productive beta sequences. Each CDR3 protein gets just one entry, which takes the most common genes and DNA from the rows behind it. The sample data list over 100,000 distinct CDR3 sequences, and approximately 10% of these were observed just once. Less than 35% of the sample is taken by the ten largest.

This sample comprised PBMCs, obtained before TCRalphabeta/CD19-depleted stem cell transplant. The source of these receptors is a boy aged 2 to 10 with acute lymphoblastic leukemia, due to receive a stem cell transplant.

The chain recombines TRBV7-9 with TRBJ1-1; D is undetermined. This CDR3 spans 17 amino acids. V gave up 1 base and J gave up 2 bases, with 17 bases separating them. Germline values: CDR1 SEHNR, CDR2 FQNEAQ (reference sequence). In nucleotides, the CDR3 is TGTGCCAGCAGCTTAGGTGTGTCCGCGCGGGGAAACACTGAAGCTTTCTTT. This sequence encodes CASSLGVSARGNTEAFF.

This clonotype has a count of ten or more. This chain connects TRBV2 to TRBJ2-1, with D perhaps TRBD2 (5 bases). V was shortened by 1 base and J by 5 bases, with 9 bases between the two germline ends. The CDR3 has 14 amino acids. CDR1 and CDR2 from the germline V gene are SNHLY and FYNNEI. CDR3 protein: CASSEGVAHNEQFF. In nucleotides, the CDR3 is TGTGCCAGCAGTGAAGGGGTAGCGCACAATGAGCAGTTCTTC.

The CDR3: CASSLEGLEYF. The CDR3 nucleotides are TGCGCCAGCAGCTTGGAAGGGCTAGAGTATTTT. The J gene is TRBJ2-3, the V gene TRBV5-1; D unresolved. The germline V gene has CDR1 SGHRS and CDR2 YFSETQ. V dropped 0 bases and J dropped 13 bases, with 9 bases sitting between them. This CDR3 region has 11 residues. Full variable domain (outside the CDR3, taken from reference TRBV5-1 and TRBJ2-3): KAGVTQTPRYLIKTRGQQVTLSCSPISGHRSVSWYQQTPGQGLQFLFEYFSETQRNKGNFPGRFSGRQFSNSRSEMNVSTLELGDSALYLCASSLEGLEYFGPGTRLTVL.

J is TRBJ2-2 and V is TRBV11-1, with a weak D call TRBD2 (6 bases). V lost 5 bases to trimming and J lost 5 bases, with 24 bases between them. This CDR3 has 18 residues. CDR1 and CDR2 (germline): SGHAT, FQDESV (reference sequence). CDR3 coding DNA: TGTGCCAGCAGCCAAGACATCGGGGGAGGCCATCTAACCGGGGAGCTGTTTTTT. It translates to CASSQDIGGGHLTGELFF.

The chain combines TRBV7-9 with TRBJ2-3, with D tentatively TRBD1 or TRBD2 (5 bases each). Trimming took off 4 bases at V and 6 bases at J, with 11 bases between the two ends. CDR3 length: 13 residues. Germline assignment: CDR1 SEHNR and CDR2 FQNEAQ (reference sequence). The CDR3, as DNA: TGTGCCAGCAGCTCCACGGGGCGGGATACGCAGTATTTT. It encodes CASSSTGRDTQYF.

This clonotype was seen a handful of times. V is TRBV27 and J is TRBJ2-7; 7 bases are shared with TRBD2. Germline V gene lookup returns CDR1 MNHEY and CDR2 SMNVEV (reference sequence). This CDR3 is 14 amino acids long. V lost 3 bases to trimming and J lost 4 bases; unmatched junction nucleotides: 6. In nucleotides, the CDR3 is TGTGCCAGCAGTTTCTCAACCGGGGGGTACGAGCAGTACTTC. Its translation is CASSFSTGGYEQYF.

CDR3 loop: CASSAGLPGTEQFF. The CDR3 coding sequence is TGTGCCAGTAGTGCGGGACTTCCTGGTACTGAGCAGTTCTTC. The rearrangement joins TRBV19 to TRBJ2-1; D may be TRBD2 (6 bases). This CDR3 comprises 14 residues. Trimming removed 5 bases at V and 9 bases at J, with 17 bases between. Germline CDR1 and CDR2: LNHDA and SQIVND (reference sequence).

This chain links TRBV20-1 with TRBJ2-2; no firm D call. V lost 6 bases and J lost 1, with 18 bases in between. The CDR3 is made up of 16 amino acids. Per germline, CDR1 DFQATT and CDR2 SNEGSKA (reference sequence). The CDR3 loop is CSAKRRWPLNTGELFF. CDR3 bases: TGCAGTGCCAAGAGACGGTGGCCTTTGAACACCGGGGAGCTGTTTTTT.

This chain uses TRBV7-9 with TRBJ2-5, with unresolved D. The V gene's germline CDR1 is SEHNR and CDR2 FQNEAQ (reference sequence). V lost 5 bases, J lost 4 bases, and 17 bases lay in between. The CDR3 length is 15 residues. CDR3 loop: CASSAWTAMRETQYF. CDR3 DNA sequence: TGTGCCAGCAGCGCCTGGACCGCAATGCGAGAGACCCAGTACTTC.

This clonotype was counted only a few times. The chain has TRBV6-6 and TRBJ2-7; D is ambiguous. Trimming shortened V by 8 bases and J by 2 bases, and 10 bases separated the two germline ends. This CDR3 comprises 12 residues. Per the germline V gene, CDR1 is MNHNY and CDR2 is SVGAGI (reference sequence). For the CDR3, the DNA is TGTGCCAGCGGCCGAGAAACCTACGAGCAGTACTTC. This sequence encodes CASGRETYEQYF.

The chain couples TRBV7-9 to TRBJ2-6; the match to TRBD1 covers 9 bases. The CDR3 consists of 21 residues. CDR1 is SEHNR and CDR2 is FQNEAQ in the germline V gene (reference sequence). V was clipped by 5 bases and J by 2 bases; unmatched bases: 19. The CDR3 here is CASSPRVAGDRAHTGANVLTF. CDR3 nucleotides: TGTGCCAGCAGCCCTAGGGTGGCGGGGGACAGGGCCCATACTGGGGCCAACGTCCTGACTTTC.

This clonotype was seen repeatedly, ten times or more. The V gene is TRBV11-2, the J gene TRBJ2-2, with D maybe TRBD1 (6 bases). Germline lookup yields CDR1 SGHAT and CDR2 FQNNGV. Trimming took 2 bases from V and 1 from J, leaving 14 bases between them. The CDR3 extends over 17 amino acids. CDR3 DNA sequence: TGTGCCAGCAGCTTACGGTGGGCGACAGGGAACACCGGGGAGCTGTTTTTT. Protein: CASSLRWATGNTGELFF.

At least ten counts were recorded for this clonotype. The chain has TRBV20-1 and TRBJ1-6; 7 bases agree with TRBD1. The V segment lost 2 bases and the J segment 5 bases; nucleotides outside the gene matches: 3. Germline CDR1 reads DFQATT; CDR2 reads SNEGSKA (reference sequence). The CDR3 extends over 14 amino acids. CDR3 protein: CSARSQGHNSPLHF. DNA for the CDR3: TGCAGTGCTAGATCACAGGGGCATAATTCACCCCTCCACTTT.